The subject of this entry is one T cell receptor beta chain. Its cognate antigen is unknown. The method was immunoSEQ multiplex PCR; TCRdb's version includes in-frame clones alone and lacks a portion of them. The sample has some 88,000 clones, under 95% seen once. This entry belongs to a study of T cell responses to AZD1222 COVID-19 vaccine. In the study overall: Recipients boosted at about 4 weeks or about 12 weeks are pooled. Study results and limitations: Baseline seropositivity characterized only a handful of AZD1222 recipients. The reported proportion of spike-specific TCRs targeting unmutated variant regions was nearly half.

This CDR3 comprises 13 residues. The V and J ends lost 5 bases and 5 bases respectively, with 12 bases between them. In germline, CDR1 is MGHDK, CDR2 SYGVNS. The source was peripheral blood, collected on day 0 of AZD1222 vaccination. The V call is TRBV25-1, the J call TRBJ1-1; maybe TRBD1 (6 bases). This TCR derives from an adult in good health. The DNA of the CDR3 is TGTGCCAGCAGTCTGGACAGTTATACTGAAGCTTTCTTT. The encoded protein is CASSLDSYTEAFF.